This T cell receptor (beta chain) was recovered during a study of OX40 agonist ivuxolimab in advanced cancers. Study background: One patient with hepatocellular carcinoma and two with cutaneous melanoma, three in all, had partial responses. Study results and caveats: At doses 0.1 to 3.0 mg/kg, CD4+ and CD8+ clones expanded.

This clone was seen more than once but under ten times. What it recognizes is unknown. The repertoire was sequenced with immunoSEQ multiplex PCR; TCRdb's copy has only in-frame clones and lacks some. Counted here are about 19,000 clones, around 68% occurring once; the ten biggest clones make up over 9.5%. CDR3 size: 14 residues. Trimming removed 0 bases from V and 2 bases from J, with 8 bases in between. Looked up from germline, CDR1 is MNHNY and CDR2 is SVGAGI (reference sequence). This clonotype was obtained from an adult with an advanced solid tumor such as melanoma, head and neck, liver or kidney cancer. Sequencing was performed on CD4+ or CD8+ T cells sorted from blood, taken in a trial of the OX40 agonist ivuxolimab. The chain is built from TRBV6-6 and TRBJ2-7; D not certain. CDR3 in amino acids: CASSYSERPYEQYF. The CDR3 bases are TGTGCCAGCAGTTACTCTGAGCGACCCTACGAGCAGTACTTC.